Only a few counts were recorded for the clone carrying this TCR beta chain. Its specificity is not known. Repertoires were generated with immunoSEQ multiplex PCR, while TCRdb's copy carries only in-frame clones and drops some. The data hold around 11,000 clones, with around 97% observed a single time. The data are from a study of monozygotic twins with cystic fibrosis. The CDR3 length is 13 residues. Germline values: CDR1 MDHEN, CDR2 SYDVKM. V dropped 2 bases and J dropped 2 bases, with 7 bases sitting between them. Study results and limitations: Median Simpson clonality of approximately 0.0091 suggested naive T cells predominated. No link emerged between shared CDR3 counts and age, concordance or severity. Nucleotide-identical clonotype sharing was significantly higher within monozygotic CF twin pairs than between unrelated CF individuals. J usage was most co-twin-similar in 8 of 16 pairs, V in 13.

The TCR sequence derives from a boy aged 10-17 years with cystic fibrosis. The specimen sequenced was blood. The gene calls are TRBV28 and TRBJ2-7; no clear D. The CDR3 loop reads CASSLGSTYEQYF. The CDR3 coding sequence is TGTGCCAGCAGTTTAGGGTCTACCTACGAGCAGTACTTC.